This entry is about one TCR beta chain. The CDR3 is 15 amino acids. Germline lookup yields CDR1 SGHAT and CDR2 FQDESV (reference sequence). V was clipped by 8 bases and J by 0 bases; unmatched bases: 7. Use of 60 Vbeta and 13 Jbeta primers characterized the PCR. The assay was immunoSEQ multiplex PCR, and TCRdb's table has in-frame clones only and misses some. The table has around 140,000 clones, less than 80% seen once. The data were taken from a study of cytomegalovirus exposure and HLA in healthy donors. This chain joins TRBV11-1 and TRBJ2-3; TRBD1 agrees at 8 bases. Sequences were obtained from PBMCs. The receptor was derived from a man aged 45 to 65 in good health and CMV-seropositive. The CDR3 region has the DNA TGTGCCAGCGGATCCCGGGACAGGAGCACAGATACGCAGTATTTT. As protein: CASGSRDRSTDTQYF.